This TCR beta chain was retrieved from a study of blood T cell repertoires in COVID-19. Looking at the study overall: Samples taken during acute and convalescent COVID-19 were collected in the United States, Italy and Spain. T cells, B-cell-depleted T cells, or PBMCs supplied cDNA or gDNA.

How the authors handled the data: Scientists estimated how many nucleated cells there were by amplifying reference gene primers. Measured with immunoSEQ multiplex PCR; TCRdb has only the in-frame clones, and not every one. V and J calls and clone size follow that table, whereas D and trimming were derived from the DNA. This repertoire shows about 200,000 clones, approximately 91% found once; its top ten account for 4.5% to 5.5%. Germline V gives CDR1 SGDLS, CDR2 YYNGEE. Trimming removed 0 bases from V and 6 bases from J, with 11 bases in between. This CDR3 has 14 residues. This clonotype was sampled from a woman aged 40 to 49 with acute or convalescent COVID-19. J is TRBJ2-3 and V is TRBV9, with D possibly being TRBD1 (5 bases). The sequenced sample consisted of peripheral blood. For the CDR3, the DNA is TGTGCCAGCAGCGTAGAGGTAGGGGCGGATACGCAGTATTTT. It codes for CASSVEVGADTQYF.